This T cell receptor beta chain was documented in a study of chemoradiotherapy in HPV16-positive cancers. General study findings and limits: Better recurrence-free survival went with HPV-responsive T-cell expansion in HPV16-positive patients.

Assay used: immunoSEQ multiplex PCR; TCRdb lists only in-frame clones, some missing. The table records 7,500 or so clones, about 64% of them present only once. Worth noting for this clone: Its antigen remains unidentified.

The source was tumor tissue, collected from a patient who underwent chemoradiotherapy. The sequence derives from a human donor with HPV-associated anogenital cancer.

CDR3 DNA sequence: TGTGCCAGCAGCCGGGGGCCAGAGGGGGCCCACAATGAGCAGTTCTTC. Its protein product is CASSRGPEGAHNEQFF. The chain recombines TRBV4-2 with TRBJ2-1; 7 positions agree with TRBD1. V was clipped by 4 bases and J by 5 bases; unmatched bases: 11. The CDR3 covers 16 residues. Germline V gene data show CDR1 as LGHNA and CDR2 as YNFKEQ.